Shown below are 16 T cell receptor beta chains from a single sample sequenced in a study of graft-versus-host responses after intestinal transplantation. The method was immunoSEQ multiplex PCR; TCRdb's version includes in-frame clones alone and lacks a portion of them. This table has some 130,000 clones, roughly 96% appearing once. No antigen has been identified for these receptors. Sequences were derived from unstimulated CD8+ T cells sorted from spleen or lymph node cells, sampled before intestinal transplant. These receptors were collected from a human donor who received an intestinal transplant.

The chain has TRBV7-2 and TRBJ2-5; D is undetermined. Germline V gene data show CDR1 as SGHTA and CDR2 as FQGNSA. The CDR3 runs 17 residues. Deletions cut 1 base from V and 2 bases from J, with 17 bases between. Here the CDR3 DNA reads TGTGCCAGCAGCTTAGGAGACGGCAGGACCCTTCAAGAGACCCAGTACTTC. Translating it yields CASSLGDGRTLQETQYF.

The rearrangement links TRBV9 to TRBJ2-7; possible D gene TRBD2, 5 bases. Trimming cost V 4 bases and J 2 bases, with 19 bases left between them. This CDR3 is 16 amino acids long. Germline CDR1 is SGDLS and CDR2 is YYNGEE. The CDR3 DNA reads as TGTGCCAGCAGCCCCAGGTGGGAGTTCAACACCTACGAGCAGTACTTC. Protein product: CASSPRWEFNTYEQYF. Using reference TRBV9 and TRBJ2-7 for the parts outside the CDR3, the full variable domain is DSGVTQTPKHLITATGQRVTLRCSPRSGDLSVYWYQQSLDQGLQFLIQYYNGEERAKGNILERFSAQQFPDLHSELNLSSLELGDSALYFCASSPRWEFNTYEQYFGPGTRLTVT.

The V gene is TRBV9, the J gene TRBJ1-3; D ambiguous. The length of the CDR3 is 16 residues. V shed 0 bases and J shed 0 bases, with 10 bases lying between them. Germline V gene lookup returns CDR1 SGDLS and CDR2 YYNGEE. CDR3 coding DNA: TGTGCCAGCAGCGTAGTTGGGTGGAGCTCTGGAAACACCATATATTTT. Translating gives CASSVVGWSSGNTIYF.

This chain connects TRBV9 to TRBJ2-3; TRBD2 agrees at 7 bases. In germline, CDR1 is SGDLS, CDR2 YYNGEE. Trimming cost V 0 bases and J 0 bases; bases outside gene matches: 1. The CDR3 sequence is 15 residues long. Here the CDR3 reads CASSVGSGSTDTQYF. In nucleotides, the CDR3 is TGTGCCAGCAGCGTAGGTAGCGGGAGCACAGATACGCAGTATTTT.

The genes are TRBV9 and TRBJ2-7, with D perhaps matching TRBD1 (6 bases). This CDR3 comprises 14 residues. The germline gives CDR1 SGDLS, CDR2 YYNGEE. Deletions cut 4 bases from V and 3 bases from J, with 14 bases between. The CDR3 sequence is CASSILTGLYEQYF. In nucleotides, the CDR3 is TGTGCCAGCAGCATACTGACAGGTCTCTACGAGCAGTACTTC.

The gene calls are TRBV19 and TRBJ1-1; 7 bases are a match to TRBD1. The CDR3 totals 13 residues. The V and J ends lost 6 bases and 4 bases, in that order; junction bases with no gene match: 5. Per germline, CDR1 LNHDA and CDR2 SQIVND (reference sequence). The CDR3 is CASRRQGSTEAFF. The CDR3 region has the DNA TGTGCCAGTAGAAGACAGGGAAGCACTGAAGCTTTCTTT.

The chain recombines TRBV4-3 with TRBJ2-7, with 10 bases aligning to TRBD1. V was clipped by 4 bases and J by 3 bases; unmatched bases: 6. The CDR3 consists of 15 residues. The germline gives CDR1 LGHNA, CDR2 YSLEER. The CDR3 region has the DNA TGCGCCAGCAGCCCGTTGGGGACAGGGGACTACGAGCAGTACTTC. Translated, it gives CASSPLGTGDYEQYF.

The chain is built from TRBV4-1 and TRBJ2-1; 8 bases agree with TRBD2. V lost 5 bases, J lost 4 bases, and 4 bases stayed unmatched. Germline V gives CDR1 MGHRA, CDR2 YSYEKL. This CDR3 has 14 amino acids. The CDR3: CASSYGGGYNEQFF. The CDR3, as DNA: TGCGCCAGCAGCTACGGCGGGGGGTACAATGAGCAGTTCTTC.

This clone has a single count. The chain links TRBV14 to TRBJ2-1; 13 bases agree with TRBD2. The junction had 4 bases not matched to a gene; V was cut back by 1 base and J by 7 bases. CDR3 length equals 16 residues. Looked up from germline, CDR1 is SGHDN and CDR2 is FVKESK. The CDR3 spells CASSQGLAGGWNEQFF. CDR3 bases: TGTGCCAGCAGCCAAGGACTAGCGGGAGGTTGGAATGAGCAGTTCTTC. Full variable domain (remainder filled in from reference TRBV14 and TRBJ2-1): EAGVTQFPSHSVIEKGQTVTLRCDPISGHDNLYWYRRVMGKEIKFLLHFVKESKQDESGMPNNRFLAERTGGTYSTLKVQPAELEDSGVYFCASSQGLAGGWNEQFFGPGTRLTVL.

The chain is built from TRBV27 and TRBJ2-7, with unresolved D. CDR1 is MNHEY, CDR2 SMNVEV, per germline (reference sequence). V lost 4 bases and J 3 bases, leaving 10 bases between the germline ends. This CDR3 is 13 amino acids long. The CDR3 is CASSSTGNYEQYF. The CDR3 coding sequence is TGTGCCAGCAGTTCGACTGGAAACTACGAGCAGTACTTC.

The rearrangement uses TRBV27 and TRBJ2-7; maybe TRBD2 (6 bases). The CDR3 totals 13 residues. Trimming cost V 4 bases and J 2 bases, with 9 bases left between them. Germline V gene sequence: CDR1 MNHEY, CDR2 SMNVEV (reference sequence). This CDR3 is CASSSGSPYEQYF. The CDR3 nucleotides are TGTGCCAGCAGTTCCGGGAGTCCCTACGAGCAGTACTTC.

V gene TRBV4-1 combines with J gene TRBJ2-5; possibly TRBD2 for D (6 bases). This CDR3 contains 19 residues. Deletions cut 2 bases from V and 2 bases from J, with 24 bases between. From germline, CDR1 is MGHRA and CDR2 YSYEKL. This CDR3 reads CASSQLGRSRKRTQETQYF. In DNA form, the CDR3 reads TGCGCCAGCAGCCAACTAGGGAGGAGCCGAAAGCGGACACAAGAGACCCAGTACTTC.

The CDR3 protein is CASIPTGSSYEQYF. The CDR3 nucleotides read TGTGCCAGCATTCCGACAGGGAGCTCCTACGAGCAGTACTTC. V is TRBV28 and J is TRBJ2-7, with 7 bases fitting TRBD1. Trimming removed 7 bases from V and 0 bases from J; junction bases left unmatched: 6. CDR3 length equals 14 residues. Germline CDR1 is MDHEN and CDR2 is SYDVKM.

This clone came up a few times. The gene calls are TRBV5-6 and TRBJ2-3; 8 nucleotides line up with TRBD1. The CDR3 totals 14 residues. The germline gives CDR1 SGHDT, CDR2 YYEEEE. The V segment lost 3 bases and the J segment 5 bases; nucleotides outside the gene matches: 5. The CDR3 nucleotides are TGTGCCAGCAGCTGGGGACAGGTCGAAGATACGCAGTATTTT. Protein: CASSWGQVEDTQYF.

V gene TRBV29-1 combines with J gene TRBJ2-7; 10 bases map to TRBD2. From germline, CDR1 is SQVTM and CDR2 ANQGSEA. The CDR3 extends over 14 amino acids. V shed 1 base, J shed 1 base, and the junction held 1 base outside the gene matches. Here the CDR3 reads CSVEVAGGSYEQYF. The CDR3 nucleotides read TGCAGCGTTGAAGTAGCGGGAGGATCCTACGAGCAGTACTTC.

The chain links TRBV6-6 to TRBJ2-7, with D perhaps TRBD1 (5 bases). The V end was cut by 6 bases, the J end by 11 bases, with 26 bases between. CDR3 length: 15 residues. Germline-derived CDR1 and CDR2 are MNHNY and SVGAGI (reference sequence). CDR3: CASSQTAGEQDWKYF. CDR3 bases: TGTGCCAGCAGCCAAACGGCCGGAGAACAGGATTGGAAGTACTTC.